This TCR beta chain came from a study of T cells in Graves' hyperthyroidism and ophthalmopathy. General study points: Classification by a 13 V-J model distinguished ophthalmopathy from stable hyperthyroidism.

A note on this clonotype: Its cognate antigen is unknown.

Template material for amplifying TCR beta CDR3 regions consisted of RNA transcripts. First-round RT-PCR of the TCR CDR3 relied on the HTBI primer set. From the multiplex PCR reads, TCRdb called clonotypes with MiXCR, one entry per CDR3 protein. This table holds 350,000 to 450,000 distinct CDR3 sequences, about 18% found once. The study excluded patients with uncontrolled infection, other autoimmune disease, pregnancy or lactation. Germline trimming cut 5 bases from V and 4 bases from J; bases unmatched to any gene: 5. The CDR3 has 15 residues. The V call is TRBV12-3 or TRBV12-4, the J call TRBJ2-1, with 10 positions matching TRBD1. Input material: blood. The source is a woman in her thirties with Graves' hyperthyroidism that later progressed to Graves' ophthalmopathy. The CDR3 DNA reads as TGTGCCAGCAGTGAAAGGACAGGGGGATACAATGAGCAGTTCTTC. This translates into CASSERTGGYNEQFF.